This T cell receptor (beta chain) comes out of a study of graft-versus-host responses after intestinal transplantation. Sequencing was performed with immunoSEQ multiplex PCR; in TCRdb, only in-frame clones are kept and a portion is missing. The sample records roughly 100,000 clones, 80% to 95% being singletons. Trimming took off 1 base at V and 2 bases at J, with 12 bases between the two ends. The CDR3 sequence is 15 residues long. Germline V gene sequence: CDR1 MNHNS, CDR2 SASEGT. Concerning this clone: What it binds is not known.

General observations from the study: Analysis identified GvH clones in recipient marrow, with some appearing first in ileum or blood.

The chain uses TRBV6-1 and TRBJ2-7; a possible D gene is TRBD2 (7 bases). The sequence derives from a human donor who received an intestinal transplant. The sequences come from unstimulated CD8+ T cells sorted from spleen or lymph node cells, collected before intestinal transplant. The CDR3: CASSEVEGGPYEQYF. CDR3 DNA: TGTGCCAGCAGTGAAGTGGAGGGGGGGCCCTACGAGCAGTACTTC.